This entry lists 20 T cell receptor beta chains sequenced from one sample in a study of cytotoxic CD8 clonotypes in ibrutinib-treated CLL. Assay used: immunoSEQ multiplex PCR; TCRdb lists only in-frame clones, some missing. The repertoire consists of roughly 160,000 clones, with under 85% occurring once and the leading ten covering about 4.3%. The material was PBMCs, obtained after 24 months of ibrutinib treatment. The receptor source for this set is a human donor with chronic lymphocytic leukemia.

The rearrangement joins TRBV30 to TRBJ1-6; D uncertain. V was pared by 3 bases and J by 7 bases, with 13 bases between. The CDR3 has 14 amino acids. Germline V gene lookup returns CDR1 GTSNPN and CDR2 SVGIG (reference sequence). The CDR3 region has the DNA TGTGCCTGGAGCGCCGGTCTCGGGAATTCACCCCTCCACTTT. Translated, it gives CAWSAGLGNSPLHF.

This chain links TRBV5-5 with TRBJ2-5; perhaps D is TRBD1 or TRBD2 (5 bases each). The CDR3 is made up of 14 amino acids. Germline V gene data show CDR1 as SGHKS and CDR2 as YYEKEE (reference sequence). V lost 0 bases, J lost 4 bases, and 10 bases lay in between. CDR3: CASSLVLGTETQYF. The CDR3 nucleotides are TGTGCCAGCAGCTTGGTTCTAGGGACAGAGACCCAGTACTTC.

The DNA for the CDR3 is TGCGCCAGCAGCTTGGGCCCCACAGAAAACTACGAGCAGTACTTC. It translates to CASSLGPTENYEQYF. The chain carries TRBV5-1 and TRBJ2-7; D unclear. Germline V CDR1 and CDR2: SGHRS, YFSETQ. The CDR3 runs to 15 residues. The ends were cut back, 0 bases at V and 3 bases at J, with 13 bases in the middle.

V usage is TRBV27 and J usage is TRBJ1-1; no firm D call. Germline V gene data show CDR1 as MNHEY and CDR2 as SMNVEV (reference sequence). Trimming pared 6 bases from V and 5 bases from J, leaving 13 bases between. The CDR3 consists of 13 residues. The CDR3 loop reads CASSWTVMTEAFF. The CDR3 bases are TGTGCCAGCAGCTGGACGGTGATGACTGAAGCTTTCTTT.

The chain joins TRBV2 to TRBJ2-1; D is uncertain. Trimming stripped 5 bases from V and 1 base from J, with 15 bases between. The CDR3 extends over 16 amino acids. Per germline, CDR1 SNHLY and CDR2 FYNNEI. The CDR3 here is CASSQNPSGSYNEQFF. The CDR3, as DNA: TGTGCCAGCAGTCAGAACCCGTCCGGGTCCTACAATGAGCAGTTCTTC.

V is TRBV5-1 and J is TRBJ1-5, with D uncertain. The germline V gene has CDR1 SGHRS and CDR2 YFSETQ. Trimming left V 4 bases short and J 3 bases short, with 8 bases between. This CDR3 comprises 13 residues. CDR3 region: CASSHGSNQPQHF. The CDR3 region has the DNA TGCGCCAGCAGCCATGGATCCAATCAGCCCCAGCATTTT. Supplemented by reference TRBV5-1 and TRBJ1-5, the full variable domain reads KAGVTQTPRYLIKTRGQQVTLSCSPISGHRSVSWYQQTPGQGLQFLFEYFSETQRNKGNFPGRFSGRQFSNSRSEMNVSTLELGDSALYLCASSHGSNQPQHFGDGTRLSIL.

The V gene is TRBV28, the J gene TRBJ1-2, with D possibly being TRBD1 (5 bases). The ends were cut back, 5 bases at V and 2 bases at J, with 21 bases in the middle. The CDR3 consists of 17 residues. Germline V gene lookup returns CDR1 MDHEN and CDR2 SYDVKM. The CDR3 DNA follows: TGTGCCAGCAGTCCTACCCCGGGGCAATCCCTAAACTATGGCTACACCTTC. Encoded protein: CASSPTPGQSLNYGYTF.

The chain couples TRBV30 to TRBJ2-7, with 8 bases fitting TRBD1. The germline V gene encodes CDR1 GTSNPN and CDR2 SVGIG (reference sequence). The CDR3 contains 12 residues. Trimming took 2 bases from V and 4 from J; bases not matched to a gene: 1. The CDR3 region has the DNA TGTGCCTGGAGTCAGGGGGCTTACGAGCAGTACTTC. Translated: CAWSQGAYEQYF.

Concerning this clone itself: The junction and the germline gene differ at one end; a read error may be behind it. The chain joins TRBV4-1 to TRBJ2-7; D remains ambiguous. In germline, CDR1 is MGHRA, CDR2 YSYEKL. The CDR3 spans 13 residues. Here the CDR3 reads CASSVEKPYEQCF. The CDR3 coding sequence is TGCGCCAGCAGCGTGGAGAAGCCCTACGAGCAGTGCTTC.

CDR3 coding DNA: TGTGCCAGCAGCCCGGGGGGCTCCAGCACAGATACGCAGTATTTT. It translates to CASSPGGSSTDTQYF. The chain carries TRBV5-4 and TRBJ2-3; weak D call: TRBD2 (7 bases). Trimming left V 4 bases short and J 0 bases short, with 12 bases between. This CDR3 comprises 15 residues. The V gene's germline CDR1 is SGHNT and CDR2 YYREEE (reference sequence).

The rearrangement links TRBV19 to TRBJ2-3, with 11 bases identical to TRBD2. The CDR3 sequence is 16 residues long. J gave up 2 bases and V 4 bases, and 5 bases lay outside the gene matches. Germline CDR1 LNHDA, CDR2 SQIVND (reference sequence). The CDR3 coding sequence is TGTGCCAGTAGTAAAACTAGCGGGAGTTACACAGATACGCAGTATTTT. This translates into CASSKTSGSYTDTQYF.

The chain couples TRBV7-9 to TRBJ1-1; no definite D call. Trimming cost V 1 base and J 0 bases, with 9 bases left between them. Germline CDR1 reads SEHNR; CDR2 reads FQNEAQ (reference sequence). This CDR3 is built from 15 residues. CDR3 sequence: CASSLGLLLNTEAFF. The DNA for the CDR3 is TGTGCCAGCAGCTTAGGACTCCTGCTGAACACTGAAGCTTTCTTT.

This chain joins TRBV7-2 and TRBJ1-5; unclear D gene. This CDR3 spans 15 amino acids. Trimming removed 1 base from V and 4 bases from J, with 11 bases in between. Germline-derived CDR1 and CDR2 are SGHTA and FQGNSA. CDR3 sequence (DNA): TGTGCCAGCAGCTTAGGAGCCCCGAGGAATCAGCCCCAGCATTTT. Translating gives CASSLGAPRNQPQHF.

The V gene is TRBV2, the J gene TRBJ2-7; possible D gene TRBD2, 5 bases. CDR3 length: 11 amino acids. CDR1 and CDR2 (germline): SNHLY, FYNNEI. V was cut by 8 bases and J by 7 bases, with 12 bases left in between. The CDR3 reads CASRRRGEQYF. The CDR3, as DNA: TGTGCCAGCCGGCGCCGGGGAGAGCAGTACTTC.

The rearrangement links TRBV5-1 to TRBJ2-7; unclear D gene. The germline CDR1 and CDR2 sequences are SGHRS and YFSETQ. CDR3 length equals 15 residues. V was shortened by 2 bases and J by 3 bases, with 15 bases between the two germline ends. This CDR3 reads CASSFFPADHYEQYF. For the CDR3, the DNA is TGCGCCAGCAGCTTTTTTCCCGCTGACCACTACGAGCAGTACTTC.

The CDR3 DNA follows: TGTGCCAGCAGTTATCATAGCCGCCTGGGGAACACTGAAGCTTTCTTT. Its translation: CASSYHSRLGNTEAFF. The chain recombines TRBV6-5 with TRBJ1-1; the D is unclear. Germline V CDR1 and CDR2: MNHEY, SVGAGI. Trimming removed 3 bases at V and 1 base at J, with 15 bases between. The CDR3 has 16 amino acids.

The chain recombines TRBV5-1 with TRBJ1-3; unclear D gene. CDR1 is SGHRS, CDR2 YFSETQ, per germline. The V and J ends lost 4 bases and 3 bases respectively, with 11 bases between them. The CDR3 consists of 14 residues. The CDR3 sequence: CASSPEGVGNTIYF. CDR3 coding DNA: TGCGCCAGCAGCCCCGAGGGAGTTGGAAACACCATATATTTT.

CDR3 bases: TGTGCCAGCAGCGCGGAACAGGGGACGCGGACTGAAGCTTTCTTT. Translation: CASSAEQGTRTEAFF. The rearrangement links TRBV9 to TRBJ1-1, with 7 positions matching TRBD1. The CDR3 sequence is 15 residues long. Germline V CDR1 and CDR2: SGDLS, YYNGEE. The J segment lost 5 bases and the V segment lost 3 bases, leaving 10 bases of the junction unmatched.

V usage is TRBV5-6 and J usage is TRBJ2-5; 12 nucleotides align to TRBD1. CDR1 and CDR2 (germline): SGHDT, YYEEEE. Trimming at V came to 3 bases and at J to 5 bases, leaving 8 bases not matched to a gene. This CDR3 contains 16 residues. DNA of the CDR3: TGTGCCAGCAGCTCGATGGGGACAGGGGGCGGGGAGACCCAGTACTTC. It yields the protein CASSSMGTGGGETQYF. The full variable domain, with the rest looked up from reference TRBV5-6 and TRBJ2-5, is DAGVTQSPTHLIKTRGQQVTLRCSPKSGHDTVSWYQQALGQGPQFIFQYYEEEERQRGNFPDRFSGHQFPNYSSELNVNALLLGDSALYLCASSSMGTGGGETQYFGPGTRLLVL.

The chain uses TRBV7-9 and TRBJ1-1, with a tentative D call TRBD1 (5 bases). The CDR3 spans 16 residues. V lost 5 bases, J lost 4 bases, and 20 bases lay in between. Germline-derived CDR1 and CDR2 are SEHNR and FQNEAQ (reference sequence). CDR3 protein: CASSPRVWGRGTEAFF. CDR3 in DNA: TGTGCCAGCAGCCCGAGAGTTTGGGGTAGGGGCACTGAAGCTTTCTTT.